The 25 T cell receptor beta chains listed next were all sequenced from one sample in a study of Ad26.COV2.S vaccination and SARS-CoV-2 variants. Profiled with immunoSEQ multiplex PCR; TCRdb holds only in-frame clones, not every one. The sample shows 450,000 to 550,000 clones, 70% to 90% of them seen only once. The treatment: 15 to 20 received Ad26.COV2.S at low or high dose, single or two shots; about 5 received placebo; per-sample allocation not given. The samples were gathered on day 63 after the first injection of vaccine or placebo. The sequences come from peripheral blood, collected in a trial of Ad26.COV2.S vaccine versus placebo. These receptors were taken from a person between 18 and 65 years old who received the Ad26.COV2.S COVID-19 vaccine or a placebo.

This clone was recorded once. The V call is TRBV7-9, the J call TRBJ1-2; D call uncertain. V was shortened by 4 bases and J by 4 bases, with 13 bases between the two germline ends. There are 14 residues in the CDR3. Germline CDR1 reads SEHNR; CDR2 reads FQNEAQ (reference sequence). CDR3 coding DNA: TGTGCCAGCAGCTCCCCGCCGAGGATCTATGGCTACACCTTC. Amino acids: CASSSPPRIYGYTF. Full variable domain (remainder filled in from reference TRBV7-9 and TRBJ1-2): DTGVSQNPRHKITKRGQNVTFRCDPISEHNRLYWYRQTLGQGPEFLTYFQNEAQLEKSRLLSDRFSAERPKGSFSTLEIQRTEQGDSAMYLCASSSPPRIYGYTFGSGTRLTVV.

CDR3 sequence: CASSYSWQGASYEQYF. As DNA, the CDR3 is TGTGCCAGCAGTTACTCGTGGCAGGGGGCAAGCTACGAGCAGTACTTC. The V gene is TRBV6-6, the J gene TRBJ2-7, with TRBD1 matching 8 bases. V shed 0 bases, J shed 3 bases, and the junction held 7 bases outside the gene matches. Germline V gene sequence: CDR1 MNHNY, CDR2 SVGAGI (reference sequence). This CDR3 comprises 16 residues.

The chain recombines TRBV16 with TRBJ1-1, with D possibly matching TRBD1 (6 bases). Germline values: CDR1 KGHSY, CDR2 FQNENV. The V gene lost 1 base and the J gene lost 0 bases, with 12 bases spanning the gap. This CDR3 has 16 residues. The CDR3 is CASSQYPGQMNTEAFF. The CDR3 bases are TGTGCCAGCAGCCAATATCCCGGACAGATGAACACTGAAGCTTTCTTT. The variable domain in full, completed from reference TRBV16 and TRBJ1-1, reads GEEVAQTPKHLVRGEGQKAKLYCAPIKGHSYVFWYQQVLKNEFKFLISFQNENVFDETGMPKERFSAKCLPNSPCSLEIQATKLEDSAVYFCASSQYPGQMNTEAFFGQGTRLTVV.

The chain uses TRBV27 and TRBJ1-1; D may be TRBD1 (5 bases). V was trimmed by 5 bases and J by 3 bases, leaving 13 bases between them. This CDR3 has 14 residues. Germline V gives CDR1 MNHEY, CDR2 SMNVEV (reference sequence). The CDR3 nucleotides are TGTGCCAGCAGTCCACAAGGGGAGGACACTGAAGCTTTCTTT. Protein: CASSPQGEDTEAFF.

The chain has TRBV4-1 and TRBJ2-2, with 7 bases aligning to TRBD2. The CDR3 length is 15 residues. With 2 bases clipped from V and 6 bases from J, the junction kept 6 bases outside the gene matches. Germline V lookup: CDR1 MGHRA, CDR2 YSYEKL. CDR3 bases: TGCGCCAGCAGCCAAACCGGGGGGTTAGCCGGGGAGCTGTTTTTT. This encodes CASSQTGGLAGELFF.

CDR3 nucleotide sequence: TGTGCCAGCTCACCACCGGAGACAGGATCTTCAGGGGCTTTCTTT. Protein product: CASSPPETGSSGAFF. The chain employs TRBV18 and TRBJ1-1, with a tentative D call TRBD1 (6 bases). The length of the CDR3 is 15 residues. The germline V gene has CDR1 KGHSH and CDR2 LQKENI. Trimming stripped 0 bases from V and 11 bases from J, with 19 bases between.

The rearrangement links TRBV19 to TRBJ1-6; D possibly corresponds to TRBD1 (6 bases). CDR3 length: 15 amino acids. The germline V and J ends were trimmed by 3 bases and 5 bases, with 11 bases remaining between them. From germline, CDR1 is LNHDA and CDR2 SQIVND (reference sequence). The CDR3 loop is CASSITGPNNSPLHF. CDR3 DNA: TGTGCCAGTAGTATCACAGGGCCCAATAATTCACCCCTCCACTTT.

The rearrangement joins TRBV5-4 to TRBJ1-6; possibly TRBD1 for D (5 bases). The length of the CDR3 is 16 residues. Trimming left V 3 bases short and J 6 bases short, with 16 bases between. Germline lookup yields CDR1 SGHNT and CDR2 YYREEE (reference sequence). CDR3 DNA sequence: TGTGCCAGCAGCTCCGGGTGGGACCGGCCTAATTCACCCCTCCACTTT. Translating it yields CASSSGWDRPNSPLHF.

The rearrangement joins TRBV5-4 to TRBJ2-3; TRBD1 matches 8 bases. This CDR3 spans 14 amino acids. Per the germline V gene, CDR1 is SGHNT and CDR2 is YYREEE (reference sequence). J lost 5 bases, V lost 5 bases, and 7 bases had no gene match. The CDR3 bases are TGTGCCAGCAGGATGACAGGGGAGCGAGATACGCAGTATTTT. Protein sequence: CASRMTGERDTQYF.

The J gene is TRBJ2-1, the V gene TRBV2; no reliable D call. Trimming took off 2 bases at V and 5 bases at J, with 7 bases between the two ends. Germline CDR1 and CDR2: SNHLY and FYNNEI. The CDR3 has 13 amino acids. CDR3 sequence reads: CASSEMSNNEQFF. The CDR3 region has the DNA TGTGCCAGCAGTGAAATGTCTAACAATGAGCAGTTCTTC.

The V gene is TRBV30, the J gene TRBJ1-4; D ambiguous. V was shortened by 1 base and J by 6 bases, with 6 bases between the two germline ends. The CDR3 spans 12 residues. Germline V gene data show CDR1 as GTSNPN and CDR2 as SVGIG (reference sequence). This chain's CDR3 is CAWSDPHEKLFF. CDR3 DNA sequence: TGTGCCTGGAGTGACCCCCATGAAAAACTGTTTTTT.

In this sample, this clone turned up once. J is TRBJ2-7 and V is TRBV21-1; the DNA was not compared with TRBD1, the D call given in the table. TRBV21-1 is assigned pseudogene status. This CDR3 is built from 20 residues. For the CDR3, the DNA is TGTGCCAGCAGCAAGTCCCCCCCCGGGACAGGGGGCTCCCCGCCTTACGAGCAGTACTTC. It yields the protein CASSKSPPGTGGSPPYEQYF.

The rearrangement links TRBV18 to TRBJ2-7; TRBD1 matches 7 bases. The CDR3 has 13 residues. Unmatched junction bases numbered 4, after V lost 5 bases and J lost 3 bases. Germline V gene data show CDR1 as KGHSH and CDR2 as LQKENI. DNA for the CDR3: TGTGCCAGCTCATCAGGACAGGTCTACGAGCAGTACTTC. This gives the protein CASSSGQVYEQYF. The full variable domain, completed using reference TRBV18 and TRBJ2-7, is NAGVMQNPRHLVRRRGQEARLRCSPMKGHSHVYWYRQLPEEGLKFMVYLQKENIIDESGMPKERFSAEFPKEGPSILRIQQVVRGDSAAYFCASSSGQVYEQYFGPGTRLTVT.

The chain recombines TRBV7-3 with TRBJ2-7, with a tentative D call TRBD1 (5 bases). Germline CDR1 SGHTA, CDR2 FQGTGA. This CDR3 spans 14 amino acids. V lost 3 bases to trimming and J lost 0 bases, with 9 bases between them. CDR3 in DNA: TGTGCCAGCAGCTTCGACAGTAGCTCCTACGAGCAGTACTTC. It encodes CASSFDSSSYEQYF.

This clone was counted between two and nine times. V and J are TRBV3-1 (or the pseudogene TRBV3-2) and TRBJ1-2, with a tentative D call TRBD1 (6 bases). Germline CDR1 is LGHDT and CDR2 is YNNKEL (reference sequence). The V and J ends lost 3 bases and 6 bases respectively, with 11 bases between them. CDR3 length: 13 residues. CDR3 nucleotides: TGTGCCAGCAGCCACGGAGACAGGAATGGCTACACCTTC. Its protein is CASSHGDRNGYTF.

This clone has just a few counts. The J gene is TRBJ1-2, the V gene TRBV14; 7 bases agree with TRBD1. Trimming removed 4 bases from V and 4 bases from J; junction bases left unmatched: 3. Germline-derived CDR1 and CDR2 are SGHDN and FVKESK. The CDR3 has 13 amino acids. CDR3: CASSRQGSYGYTF. CDR3 bases: TGTGCCAGCAGCCGACAGGGTTCCTATGGCTACACCTTC. The variable domain in full, completed from reference TRBV14 and TRBJ1-2, reads EAGVTQFPSHSVIEKGQTVTLRCDPISGHDNLYWYRRVMGKEIKFLLHFVKESKQDESGMPNNRFLAERTGGTYSTLKVQPAELEDSGVYFCASSRQGSYGYTFGSGTRLTVV.

This chain links TRBV9 with TRBJ2-1, with D possibly matching TRBD1 (6 bases). This CDR3 is 14 amino acids long. Trimming removed 3 bases from V and 9 bases from J, with 16 bases in between. Germline V gives CDR1 SGDLS, CDR2 YYNGEE. CDR3 in DNA: TGTGCCAGCAGCGCCAGGGGTAGGAAGGGTGAGCAGTTCTTC. Translated, it gives CASSARGRKGEQFF.

The V call is TRBV5-1, the J call TRBJ2-3, with TRBD2 as a possible D gene (5 bases). Germline V gene lookup returns CDR1 SGHRS and CDR2 YFSETQ. Trimming pared 1 base from V and 8 bases from J, leaving 14 bases between. The length of the CDR3 is 14 residues. In nucleotides, the CDR3 is TGCGCCAGCAGCTTGTGGGCCCAAGGAGGTACGCAGTATTTT. It yields the protein CASSLWAQGGTQYF.

CDR3 DNA: TGTGCCAGCAGCGTATCCCGCCAGGGTAAAGCTTTCTTT. It specifies CASSVSRQGKAFF. This rearrangement joins TRBV9 to TRBJ1-1; tentative D call: TRBD1 (5 bases). There are 13 residues in the CDR3. Germline values: CDR1 SGDLS, CDR2 YYNGEE. Between the trimmed V and J ends, which lost 1 base and 9 bases, there was a span of 13 bases.

This chain links TRBV18 with TRBJ1-6, with D possibly being TRBD1 (6 bases). This CDR3 is built from 16 residues. Germline V gives CDR1 KGHSH, CDR2 LQKENI. V shed 5 bases and J shed 9 bases, with 20 bases lying between them. Here the CDR3 DNA reads TGTGCCAGCTCATCGGTATCTGGGGGGCCGGCTTCACCCCTCCACTTT. Residues: CASSSVSGGPASPLHF. Drawing the rest from reference TRBV18 and TRBJ1-6, the complete variable domain is NAGVMQNPRHLVRRRGQEARLRCSPMKGHSHVYWYRQLPEEGLKFMVYLQKENIIDESGMPKERFSAEFPKEGPSILRIQQVVRGDSAAYFCASSSVSGGPASPLHFGNGTRLTVT.

The genes are TRBV4-1 and TRBJ2-7; D call uncertain. Trimming left V 1 base short and J 6 bases short, with 13 bases between. Germline CDR1 is MGHRA and CDR2 is YSYEKL. This CDR3 comprises 14 residues. The CDR3 is CASSQVLGYGEQYF. The CDR3 DNA sequence: TGCGCCAGCAGCCAAGTACTTGGGTACGGCGAGCAGTACTTC.

The rearrangement links TRBV12-3 or TRBV12-4 to TRBJ2-7; D gene unclear. The CDR3 runs to 13 residues. V dropped 6 bases and J dropped 3 bases, with 12 bases sitting between them. CDR3 in amino acids: CASSHGPNYEQYF. For the CDR3, the DNA is TGTGCCAGCAGCCACGGACCGAACTACGAGCAGTACTTC.

The genes are TRBV6-5 and TRBJ2-1, with D unresolved. Between the trimmed V and J ends, which lost 0 bases and 13 bases, there was a span of 7 bases. The CDR3 runs to 11 residues. CDR1 is MNHEY and CDR2 is SVGAGI in the germline V gene. In DNA, the CDR3 is TGTGCCAGCAGTTACTCGGGAACTCAGTTCTTC. Translating gives CASSYSGTQFF.

The chain uses TRBV2 and TRBJ1-1; D uncertain. This CDR3 comprises 12 residues. Germline V gives CDR1 SNHLY, CDR2 FYNNEI. V was cut by 7 bases and J by 4 bases, with 10 bases left in between. The CDR3 DNA reads TGTGCCAGCAACGGGCGGCGCACTGAAGCTTTCTTT. The encoded protein is CASNGRRTEAFF. Based on the CDR3 plus reference TRBV2 and TRBJ1-1, the full variable domain is EPEVTQTPSHQVTQMGQEVILRCVPISNHLYFYWYRQILGQKVEFLVSFYNNEISEKSEIFDDQFSVERPDGSNFTLKIRSTKLEDSAMYFCASNGRRTEAFFGQGTRLTVV.

This clone was counted once. The rearrangement joins TRBV2 to TRBJ2-3, with D maybe TRBD2 (5 bases). The V and J ends lost 4 bases and 0 bases respectively, with 11 bases between them. The germline V gene encodes CDR1 SNHLY and CDR2 FYNNEI. This CDR3 region has 15 residues. For the CDR3, the DNA is TGTGCCAGCAGTGCAGTAAGGACTAGCACAGATACGCAGTATTTT. Protein sequence: CASSAVRTSTDTQYF. Using reference TRBV2 and TRBJ2-3 for the parts outside the CDR3, the full variable domain is EPEVTQTPSHQVTQMGQEVILRCVPISNHLYFYWYRQILGQKVEFLVSFYNNEISEKSEIFDDQFSVERPDGSNFTLKIRSTKLEDSAMYFCASSAVRTSTDTQYFGPGTRLTVL.